A single sample gave rise to the 26 T cell receptor beta chains below, sequenced in a study of vaccination effects on CD4 cells after COVID-19. Repertoires were generated with immunoSEQ multiplex PCR, while TCRdb's copy carries only in-frame clones and drops some. The table lists about 33,000 clones, about two thirds of them singletons, with approximately 15% in the top ten. Expansion with viral peptide pools was applied to antigen-specific CD4+ T cells by the ViraFEST assay prior to sequencing. Cells that had been cultured for 10 days were the source of isolated CD4+ T cells. SARS-CoV-2 infected the person between March and December 2020, as confirmed by PCR. For these receptors, no antigen is known. Source: CD4+ T cells from PBMCs cultured with HCoV-NL63 spike peptides, taken before COVID-19 vaccination. Receptors originate from a human donor who had a prior SARS-CoV-2 infection.

This chain uses TRBV19 with TRBJ2-1, with 8 positions matching TRBD2. The J segment lost 8 bases and the V segment lost 7 bases, leaving 10 bases of the junction unmatched. Germline CDR1 reads LNHDA; CDR2 reads SQIVND (reference sequence). The CDR3 is 14 amino acids. The CDR3 DNA is TGTGCCAGTACGGGGGGGCTGGTTATCCATGAGCAGTTCTTC. This translates into CASTGGLVIHEQFF.

The gene calls are TRBV2 and TRBJ2-7; TRBD2 matches 14 bases. Germline V lookup: CDR1 SNHLY, CDR2 FYNNEI. Trimming removed 1 base from V and 6 bases from J; junction bases left unmatched: 5. The CDR3 runs to 16 residues. CDR3 DNA sequence: TGTGCCAGCAGTGAAGAAGGGGGACTAGCGGGAGCCGAGCAGTACTTC. It codes for CASSEEGGLAGAEQYF.

The chain has TRBV5-5 and TRBJ1-1; 10 bases agree with TRBD1. CDR3 size: 16 residues. Germline CDR1 SGHKS, CDR2 YYEKEE (reference sequence). The ends lost 0 bases at V and 5 bases at J; junction bases unmatched: 7. CDR3 nucleotides: TGTGCCAGCAGCTTGGACGGACAGGGGGGTGGGACTGAAGCTTTCTTT. This codes for CASSLDGQGGGTEAFF.

V and J are TRBV30 and TRBJ2-7; TRBD2 matches at 12 bases. CDR3 length equals 15 residues. Germline values: CDR1 GTSNPN, CDR2 SVGIG (reference sequence). The trim removed 8 bases at V and 3 bases at J, leaving 11 bases unmatched. This chain's CDR3 is CAGNRLTSGGYEQYF. Here the CDR3 DNA reads TGTGCCGGGAACCGACTGACTAGCGGGGGCTACGAGCAGTACTTC.

The chain carries TRBV9 and TRBJ2-7; unclear D gene. The V end lost 0 bases, the J end lost 2 bases, and 9 bases lay between the germline ends. The CDR3 has 14 residues. Germline V CDR1 and CDR2: SGDLS, YYNGEE. The CDR3 DNA reads as TGTGCCAGCAGCGTAGACCCGGGCACCTACGAGCAGTACTTC. This gives the protein CASSVDPGTYEQYF.

The chain couples TRBV3-1 (or the pseudogene TRBV3-2) to TRBJ2-7; D ambiguous. The V end lost 5 bases, the J end lost 7 bases, and 9 bases lay between the germline ends. Germline loops: CDR1 LGHDT, CDR2 YNNKEL (reference sequence). The CDR3 is 11 amino acids. The CDR3 reads CASSDLGEQYF. CDR3 DNA sequence: TGTGCCAGCAGCGACCTGGGAGAGCAGTACTTC.

The chain uses TRBV2 and TRBJ2-3; D uncertain. The CDR3 spans 14 residues. Germline V gene data show CDR1 as SNHLY and CDR2 as FYNNEI. Trimming removed 6 bases at V and 0 bases at J, with 10 bases between. The chain's CDR3 is CASRPFTSTDTQYF. The CDR3 coding sequence is TGTGCCAGCAGACCCTTCACTAGCACAGATACGCAGTATTTT.

The J gene is TRBJ1-1, the V gene TRBV5-5, with TRBD1 identical over 7 bases. The germline gives CDR1 SGHKS, CDR2 YYEKEE (reference sequence). V lost 3 bases, J lost 1 base, and 6 bases stayed unmatched. The CDR3 loop spans 15 amino acids. The chain's CDR3 is CASSSHDRENTEAFF. The CDR3 bases are TGTGCCAGCAGCTCCCACGACAGGGAGAACACTGAAGCTTTCTTT.

This chain joins TRBV14 and TRBJ2-7; 7 bases agree with TRBD1. CDR1 and CDR2 from the germline V gene are SGHDN and FVKESK. V lost 9 bases, J lost 0 bases, and 8 bases stayed unmatched. The CDR3 has 14 residues. CDR3 in DNA: TGTGCCAGATATACAGGGGTTTTCTCCTACGAGCAGTACTTC. Translated, it gives CARYTGVFSYEQYF. The variable domain in full, with the rest retrieved from reference TRBV14 and TRBJ2-7, is EAGVTQFPSHSVIEKGQTVTLRCDPISGHDNLYWYRRVMGKEIKFLLHFVKESKQDESGMPNNRFLAERTGGTYSTLKVQPAELEDSGVYFCARYTGVFSYEQYFGPGTRLTVT.

V is TRBV7-2 and J is TRBJ2-5; the D is unclear. CDR3 length: 14 residues. The germline CDR1 and CDR2 sequences are SGHTA and FQGNSA. The V end lost 5 bases, the J end lost 1 base, and 11 bases lay between the germline ends. As DNA, the CDR3 is TGTGCCAGCAGCCTAAGGAGTGTCCAAGAGACCCAGTACTTC. Amino acid sequence: CASSLRSVQETQYF.

In this sample, this clone turned up a few times. The V call is TRBV24-1, the J call TRBJ2-7, with TRBD2 identical over 7 bases. CDR1 and CDR2 from the germline V gene are KGHDR and SFDVKD. V was pared by 5 bases and J by 0 bases, with 3 bases of the junction left unmatched. This CDR3 is built from 14 residues. The CDR3 protein is CATSVGGSSYEQYF. Here the CDR3 DNA reads TGTGCCACCAGTGTCGGGGGGAGCTCCTACGAGCAGTACTTC.

The V and J genes are TRBV2 and TRBJ1-4; a possible D gene is TRBD1 (5 bases). Germline-derived CDR1 and CDR2 are SNHLY and FYNNEI. This CDR3 contains 13 residues. The ends were cut back, 6 bases at V and 9 bases at J, with 14 bases in the middle. DNA for the CDR3: TGTGCCAGCAGCCGGGACGAACGTAAAAAACTGTTTTTT. Its translation: CASSRDERKKLFF.

The rearrangement links TRBV5-8 to TRBJ2-5, with a tentative D call TRBD1 (5 bases). CDR3 length: 13 amino acids. Germline CDR1 SGHTS, CDR2 YDEGEE. The V and J ends lost 2 bases and 1 base respectively, with 6 bases between them. Here the CDR3 reads CASSFDSQETQYF. The CDR3 DNA sequence: TGTGCCAGCAGCTTCGACAGCCAAGAGACCCAGTACTTC.

The chain combines TRBV6-2 or TRBV6-3 with TRBJ2-3; possible D gene TRBD2, 6 bases. The CDR3 is 14 amino acids. Trimming cost V 6 bases and J 7 bases, with 17 bases left between them. The germline CDR1 and CDR2 sequences are MNHEY and SVGEGT. CDR3 DNA sequence: TGTGCCAGCAGCTGGGACTCCAGCACGAATACGCAGTATTTT. Translating it yields CASSWDSSTNTQYF.

The chain couples TRBV7-3 to TRBJ2-7; tentatively, D is TRBD1 (5 bases). CDR1 SGHTA and CDR2 FQGTGA come from the germline V gene. This CDR3 has 14 residues. V lost 1 base and J 6 bases, leaving 13 bases between the germline ends. The CDR3 coding sequence is TGTGCCAGCAGCTTAAGTCCAGGGTATGGCGAGCAGTACTTC. As protein: CASSLSPGYGEQYF.

The chain carries TRBV3-1 (or the pseudogene TRBV3-2) and TRBJ1-1; unclear D gene. CDR1 LGHDT and CDR2 YNNKEL come from the germline V gene (reference sequence). This CDR3 comprises 15 residues. V gave up 2 bases and J gave up 1 base, with 11 bases separating them. The CDR3 sequence: CASSQWVTPNTEAFF. CDR3 in DNA: TGTGCCAGCAGCCAATGGGTCACACCGAACACTGAAGCTTTCTTT.

The chain carries TRBV12-3 or TRBV12-4 and TRBJ2-7; the match to TRBD1 covers 7 bases. V was pared by 6 bases and J by 5 bases, with 7 bases of the junction left unmatched. This CDR3 spans 13 amino acids. CDR3 in amino acids: CASRLTGFDEQYF. As DNA, the CDR3 is TGTGCCAGCAGACTGACAGGGTTCGACGAGCAGTACTTC.

The J gene is TRBJ2-3, the V gene TRBV6-5; D is perhaps TRBD2 (5 bases). Germline V gene lookup returns CDR1 MNHEY and CDR2 SVGAGI. This CDR3 is 16 amino acids long. V lost 0 bases and J lost 0, with 10 bases in between. CDR3 in DNA: TGTGCCAGCAGTTACTCGCCTAGCCCGAGCACAGATACGCAGTATTTT. The encoded protein is CASSYSPSPSTDTQYF.

The genes are TRBV18 and TRBJ2-1; D call uncertain. This CDR3 is 17 amino acids long. CDR1 and CDR2 from the germline V gene are KGHSH and LQKENI. With 0 bases removed from V and 2 bases from J, the gap between germline ends came to 14 bases. CDR3 DNA: TGTGCCAGCTCACCACCAACCAACGGATACACCTACAATGAGCAGTTCTTC. Its protein is CASSPPTNGYTYNEQFF.

This chain connects TRBV7-3 to TRBJ2-6; D possibly corresponds to TRBD1 (5 bases). This CDR3 has 17 amino acids. V was clipped by 3 bases and J by 1 base, with 13 bases between them. Germline CDR1 is SGHTA and CDR2 is FQGTGA. The CDR3 loop reads CASSFWQGKSGANVLTF. The CDR3 DNA follows: TGTGCCAGCAGCTTTTGGCAGGGAAAGTCTGGGGCCAACGTCCTGACTTTC.

This clone was detected once. The rearrangement uses TRBV2 and TRBJ2-2, with TRBD1 as a possible D gene (6 bases). This CDR3 has 13 amino acids. Trimming cost V 10 bases and J 1 base, with 10 bases left between them. Germline V lookup: CDR1 SNHLY, CDR2 FYNNEI. The CDR3 spells CATGQRNTGELFF. The CDR3 region has the DNA TGTGCCACAGGACAGAGGAACACCGGGGAGCTGTTTTTT.

This rearrangement joins TRBV7-9 to TRBJ2-5; D may be TRBD1 or TRBD2 (5 bases each). CDR1 and CDR2 (germline): SEHNR, FQNEAQ (reference sequence). Trimming removed 5 bases at V and 5 bases at J, with 21 bases between. The CDR3 runs to 16 residues. DNA for the CDR3: TGTGCCAGCAGCATCGGCATCCGGACCAGGGAGGAGACCCAGTACTTC. Translation: CASSIGIRTREETQYF.

The rearrangement joins TRBV5-4 to TRBJ2-2; D not resolved. This CDR3 is 15 amino acids long. CDR1 is SGHNT and CDR2 is YYREEE in the germline V gene (reference sequence). Trimming cost V 5 bases and J 5 bases, with 16 bases left between them. In DNA form, the CDR3 reads TGTGCCAGCAGTTCTGGTGGTCTTGGGACCGGGGAGCTGTTTTTT. The encoded protein is CASSSGGLGTGELFF.

The chain employs TRBV5-4 and TRBJ1-2, with D possibly being TRBD1 (6 bases). V lost 0 bases, J lost 4 bases, and 13 bases lay in between. The CDR3 runs to 15 residues. Germline V CDR1 and CDR2: SGHNT, YYREEE (reference sequence). In nucleotides, the CDR3 is TGTGCCAGCAGCTTGGCCATCGGACAGTCCTATGGCTACACCTTC. This codes for CASSLAIGQSYGYTF.

This clone was picked up one time. The gene calls are TRBV6-6 and TRBJ2-3; 9 bases are a match to TRBD2. The CDR3 is 14 residues long. Trimming took 6 bases from V and 1 from J; bases not matched to a gene: 2. Germline V gives CDR1 MNHNY, CDR2 SVGAGI (reference sequence). CDR3 nucleotide sequence: TGTGCCAGCAGCCGGACTAGCGGCACAGATACGCAGTATTTT. This codes for CASSRTSGTDTQYF.

This clone was observed once. The CDR3 DNA follows: TGTGCCAGCAGCCGGACTAGCGGGGGAGAAGAGACCCAGTACTTC. Protein: CASSRTSGGEETQYF. J is TRBJ2-5 and V is TRBV5-5; the match to TRBD2 covers 13 bases. The CDR3 has 15 amino acids. Germline loops: CDR1 SGHKS, CDR2 YYEKEE (reference sequence). After removal of 4 bases from V and 3 bases from J, the junction contained 3 bases not matched to a gene.